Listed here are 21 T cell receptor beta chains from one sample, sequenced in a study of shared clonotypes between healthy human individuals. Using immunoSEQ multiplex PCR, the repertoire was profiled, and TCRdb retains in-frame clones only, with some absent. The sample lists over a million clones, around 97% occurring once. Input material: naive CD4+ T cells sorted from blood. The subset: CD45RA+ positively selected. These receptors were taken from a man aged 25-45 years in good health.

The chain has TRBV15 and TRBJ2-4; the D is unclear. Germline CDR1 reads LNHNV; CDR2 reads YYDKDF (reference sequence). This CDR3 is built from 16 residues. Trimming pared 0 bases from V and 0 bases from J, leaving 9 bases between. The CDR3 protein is CATSRDTLRAKNIQYF. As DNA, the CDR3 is TGTGCCACCAGCAGAGATACGTTGAGAGCCAAAAACATTCAGTACTTC.

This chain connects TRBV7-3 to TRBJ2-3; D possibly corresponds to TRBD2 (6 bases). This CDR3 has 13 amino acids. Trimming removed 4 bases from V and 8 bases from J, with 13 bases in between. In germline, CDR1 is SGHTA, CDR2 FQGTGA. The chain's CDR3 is CASSSGLSPTQYF. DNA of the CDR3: TGTGCCAGCAGCTCCGGACTAAGTCCTACGCAGTATTTT.

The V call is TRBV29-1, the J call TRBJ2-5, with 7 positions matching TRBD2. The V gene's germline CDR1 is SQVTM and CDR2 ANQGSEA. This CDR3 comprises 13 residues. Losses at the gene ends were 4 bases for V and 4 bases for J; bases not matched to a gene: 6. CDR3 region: CSVGGRATETQYF. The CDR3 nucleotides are TGCAGCGTTGGAGGGAGGGCCACAGAGACCCAGTACTTC.

The chain's CDR3 is CAWSPSETQYF. CDR3 nucleotides: TGTGCCTGGAGCCCGAGTGAGACCCAGTACTTC. The rearrangement uses TRBV30 and TRBJ2-5; no reliable D call. In germline, CDR1 is GTSNPN, CDR2 SVGIG (reference sequence). This CDR3 spans 11 amino acids. V dropped 3 bases and J dropped 5 bases, with 7 bases sitting between them.

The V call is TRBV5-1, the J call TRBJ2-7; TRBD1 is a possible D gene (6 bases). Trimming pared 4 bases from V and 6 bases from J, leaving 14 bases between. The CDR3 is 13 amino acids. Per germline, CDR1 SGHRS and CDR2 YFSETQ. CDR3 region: CASSTAPTGEQYF. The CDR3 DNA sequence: TGCGCCAGCAGCACCGCACCGACAGGCGAGCAGTACTTC.

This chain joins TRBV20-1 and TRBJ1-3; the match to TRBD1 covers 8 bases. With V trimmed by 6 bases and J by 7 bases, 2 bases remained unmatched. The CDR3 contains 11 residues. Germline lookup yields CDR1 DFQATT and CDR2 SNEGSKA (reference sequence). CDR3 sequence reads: CSAGTGNTIYF. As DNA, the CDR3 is TGCAGTGCGGGGACAGGCAACACCATATATTTT.

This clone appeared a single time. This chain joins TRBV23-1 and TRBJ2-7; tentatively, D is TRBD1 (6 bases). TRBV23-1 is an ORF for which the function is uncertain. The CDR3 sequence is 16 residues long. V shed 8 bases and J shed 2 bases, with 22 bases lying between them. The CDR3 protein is CASGQPPEDRAYEQYF. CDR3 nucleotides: TGCGCCAGCGGACAGCCACCGGAGGACAGAGCCTACGAGCAGTACTTC.

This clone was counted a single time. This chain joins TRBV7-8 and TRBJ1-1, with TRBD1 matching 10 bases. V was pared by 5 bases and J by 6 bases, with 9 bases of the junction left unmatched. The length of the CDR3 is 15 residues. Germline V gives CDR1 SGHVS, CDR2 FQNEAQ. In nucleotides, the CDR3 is TGTGCCAGCAGCAAGCAGACAGGGGGCGCTTCTGAAGCTTTCTTT. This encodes CASSKQTGGASEAFF.

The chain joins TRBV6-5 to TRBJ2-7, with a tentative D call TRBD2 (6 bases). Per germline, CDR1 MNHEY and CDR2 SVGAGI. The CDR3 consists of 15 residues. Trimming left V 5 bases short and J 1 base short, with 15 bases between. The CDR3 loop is CASSARRGPSYEQYF. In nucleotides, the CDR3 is TGTGCCAGCAGTGCCCGGAGGGGCCCGTCCTACGAGCAGTACTTC.

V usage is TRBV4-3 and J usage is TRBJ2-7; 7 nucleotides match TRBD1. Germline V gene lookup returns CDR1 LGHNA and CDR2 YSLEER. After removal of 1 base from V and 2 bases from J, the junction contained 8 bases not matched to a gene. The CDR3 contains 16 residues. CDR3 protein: CASSQGAPGQPYEQYF. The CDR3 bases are TGCGCCAGCAGCCAAGGAGCTCCGGGACAGCCCTACGAGCAGTACTTC.

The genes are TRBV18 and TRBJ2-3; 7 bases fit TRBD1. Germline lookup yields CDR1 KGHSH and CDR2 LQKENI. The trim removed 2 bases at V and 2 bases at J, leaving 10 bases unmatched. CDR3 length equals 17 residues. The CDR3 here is CASSPGLTGSITDTQYF. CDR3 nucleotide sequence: TGTGCCAGCTCACCAGGCTTGACAGGGTCCATCACAGATACGCAGTATTTT.

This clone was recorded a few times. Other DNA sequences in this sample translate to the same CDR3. In nucleotides, the CDR3 is TGTGCCAGCAGCTTAAACCCCAATCAGCCCCAGCATTTT. This gives the protein CASSLNPNQPQHF. V is TRBV7-3 and J is TRBJ1-5; D not resolved. Trimming removed 1 base at V and 3 bases at J, with 4 bases between. CDR3 length: 13 amino acids. Germline V gives CDR1 SGHTA, CDR2 FQGTGA.

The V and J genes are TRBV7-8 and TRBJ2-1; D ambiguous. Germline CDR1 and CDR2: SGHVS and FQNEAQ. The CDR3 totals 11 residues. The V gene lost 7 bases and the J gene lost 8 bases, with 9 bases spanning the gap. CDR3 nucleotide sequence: TGTGCCAGCACGCGCGAGCATGAGCAGTTCTTC. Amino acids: CASTREHEQFF.

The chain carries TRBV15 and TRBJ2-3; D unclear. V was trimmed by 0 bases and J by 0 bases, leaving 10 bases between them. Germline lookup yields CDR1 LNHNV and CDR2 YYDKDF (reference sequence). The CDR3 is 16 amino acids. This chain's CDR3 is CATSRDKGTSTDTQYF. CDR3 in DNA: TGTGCCACCAGCAGAGATAAGGGCACTAGCACAGATACGCAGTATTTT.

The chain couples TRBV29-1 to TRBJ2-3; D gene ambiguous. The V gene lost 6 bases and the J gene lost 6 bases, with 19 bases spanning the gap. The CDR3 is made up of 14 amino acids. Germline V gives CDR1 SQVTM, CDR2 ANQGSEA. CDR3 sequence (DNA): TGCAGCGTCCCCCGCGTCTCTCATAGGGATACGCAGTATTTT. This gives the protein CSVPRVSHRDTQYF.

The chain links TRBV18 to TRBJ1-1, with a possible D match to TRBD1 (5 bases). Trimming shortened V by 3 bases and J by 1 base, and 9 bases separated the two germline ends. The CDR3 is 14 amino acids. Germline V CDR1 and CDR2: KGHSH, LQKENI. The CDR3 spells CASSPGHTNTEAFF. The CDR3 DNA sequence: TGTGCCAGCTCACCCGGACATACGAACACTGAAGCTTTCTTT.

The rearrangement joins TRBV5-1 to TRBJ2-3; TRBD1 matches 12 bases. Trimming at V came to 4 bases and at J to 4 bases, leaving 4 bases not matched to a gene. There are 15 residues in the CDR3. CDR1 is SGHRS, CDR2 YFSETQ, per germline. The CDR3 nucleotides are TGCGCCAGCAGCCGGGGACAGGGGGCCTCAGATACGCAGTATTTT. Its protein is CASSRGQGASDTQYF.

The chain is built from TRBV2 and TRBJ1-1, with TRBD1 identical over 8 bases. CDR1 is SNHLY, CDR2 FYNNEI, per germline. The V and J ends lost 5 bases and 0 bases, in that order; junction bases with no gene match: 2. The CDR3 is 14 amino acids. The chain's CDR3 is CASSRQGLNTEAFF. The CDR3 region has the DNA TGTGCCAGCAGTAGACAGGGGTTGAACACTGAAGCTTTCTTT.

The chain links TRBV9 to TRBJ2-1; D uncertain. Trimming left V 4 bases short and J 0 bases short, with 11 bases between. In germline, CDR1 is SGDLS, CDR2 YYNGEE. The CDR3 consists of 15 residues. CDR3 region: CASSWVTSSYNEQFF. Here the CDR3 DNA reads TGTGCCAGCAGCTGGGTGACCAGCTCCTACAATGAGCAGTTCTTC.

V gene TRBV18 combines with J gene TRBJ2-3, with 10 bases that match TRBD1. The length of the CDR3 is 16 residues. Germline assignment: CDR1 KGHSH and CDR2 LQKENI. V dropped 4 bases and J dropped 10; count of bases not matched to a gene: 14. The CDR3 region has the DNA TGTGCCAGCTCACAAGAGCCGGGACAGGGGCTAGCGGCGCAGTATTTT. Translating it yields CASSQEPGQGLAAQYF.

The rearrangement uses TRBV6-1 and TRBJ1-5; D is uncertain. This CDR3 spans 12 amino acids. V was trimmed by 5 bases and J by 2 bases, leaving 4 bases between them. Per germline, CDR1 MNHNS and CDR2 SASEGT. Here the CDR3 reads CASSQGNQPQHF. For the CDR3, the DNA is TGTGCCAGCAGTCAAGGCAATCAGCCCCAGCATTTT.